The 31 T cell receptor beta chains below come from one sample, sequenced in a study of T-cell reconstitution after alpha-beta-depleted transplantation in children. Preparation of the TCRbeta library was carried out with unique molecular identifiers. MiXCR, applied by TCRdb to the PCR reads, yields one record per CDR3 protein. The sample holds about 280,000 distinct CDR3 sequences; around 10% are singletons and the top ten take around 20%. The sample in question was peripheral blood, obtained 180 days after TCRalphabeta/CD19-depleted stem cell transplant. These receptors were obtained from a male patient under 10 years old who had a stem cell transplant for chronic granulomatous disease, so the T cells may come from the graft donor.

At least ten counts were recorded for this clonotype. Written as DNA, the CDR3 is TGTGCCAGCAGTTCCCTTTGGGACGTCAACACCGGGGAGCTGTTTTTT. It encodes CASSSLWDVNTGELFF. V and J are TRBV28 and TRBJ2-2; perhaps D is TRBD1 or TRBD2 (5 bases each). Trimming left V 4 bases short and J 2 bases short, with 14 bases between. Germline V lookup: CDR1 MDHEN, CDR2 SYDVKM. The CDR3 has 16 amino acids.

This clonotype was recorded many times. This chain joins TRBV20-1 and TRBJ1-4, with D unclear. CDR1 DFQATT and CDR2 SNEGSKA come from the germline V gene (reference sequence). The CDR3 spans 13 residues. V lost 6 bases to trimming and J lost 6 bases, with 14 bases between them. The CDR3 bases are TGCAGTGCCCATAGTCACGGGGATGAAAAACTGTTTTTT. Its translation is CSAHSHGDEKLFF.

In nucleotides, the CDR3 is TGCATCCTGGGGCGGACGGGGGGCTACAATGAGCAGTTCTTC. This encodes CILGRTGGYNEQFF. The rearrangement links TRBV20-1 to TRBJ2-1; TRBD2 matches at 7 bases. Per germline, CDR1 DFQATT and CDR2 SNEGSKA (reference sequence). The CDR3 is 14 amino acids.

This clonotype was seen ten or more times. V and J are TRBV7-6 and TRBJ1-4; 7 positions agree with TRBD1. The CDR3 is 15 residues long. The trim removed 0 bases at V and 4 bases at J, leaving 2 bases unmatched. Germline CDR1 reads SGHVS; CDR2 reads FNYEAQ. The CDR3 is CASSLAGTDNEKLFF. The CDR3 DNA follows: TGTGCCAGCAGCTTAGCGGGGACAGATAATGAAAAACTGTTTTTT.

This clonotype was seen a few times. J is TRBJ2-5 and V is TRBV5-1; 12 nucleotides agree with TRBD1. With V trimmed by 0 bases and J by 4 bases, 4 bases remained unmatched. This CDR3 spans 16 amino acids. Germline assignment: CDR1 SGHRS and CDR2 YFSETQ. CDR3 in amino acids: CASSLDRDRGRETQYF. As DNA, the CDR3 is TGCGCCAGCAGCTTGGATCGGGACAGGGGGCGAGAGACCCAGTACTTC.

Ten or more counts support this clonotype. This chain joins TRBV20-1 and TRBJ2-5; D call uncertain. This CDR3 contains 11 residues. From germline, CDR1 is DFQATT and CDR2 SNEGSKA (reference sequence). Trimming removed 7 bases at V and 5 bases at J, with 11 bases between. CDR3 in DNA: TGCAGTGTGGGGTTCACCGAGACCCAGTACTTC. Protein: CSVGFTETQYF.

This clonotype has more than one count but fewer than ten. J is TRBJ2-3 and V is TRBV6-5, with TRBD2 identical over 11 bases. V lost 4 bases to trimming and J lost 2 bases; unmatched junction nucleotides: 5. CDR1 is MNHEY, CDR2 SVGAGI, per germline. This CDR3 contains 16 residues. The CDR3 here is CASSSLAGGHTDTQYF. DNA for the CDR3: TGTGCCAGCAGTTCTCTAGCGGGAGGTCACACAGATACGCAGTATTTT.

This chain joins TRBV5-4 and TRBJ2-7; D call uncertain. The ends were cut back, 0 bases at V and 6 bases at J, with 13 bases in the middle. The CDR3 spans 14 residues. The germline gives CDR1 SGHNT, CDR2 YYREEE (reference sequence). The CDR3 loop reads CASSLGQMELEQYF. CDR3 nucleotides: TGTGCCAGCAGCTTGGGACAAATGGAGCTCGAGCAGTACTTC.

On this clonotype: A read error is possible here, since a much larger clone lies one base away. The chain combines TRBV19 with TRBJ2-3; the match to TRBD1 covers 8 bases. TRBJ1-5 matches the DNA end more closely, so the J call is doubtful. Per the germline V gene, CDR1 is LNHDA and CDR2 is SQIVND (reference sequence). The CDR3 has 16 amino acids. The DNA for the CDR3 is TGTGCCAGTAGTATACACCAGGGGGCCGGCACAGATACGCAGCATTTT. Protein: CASSIHQGAGTDTQHF.

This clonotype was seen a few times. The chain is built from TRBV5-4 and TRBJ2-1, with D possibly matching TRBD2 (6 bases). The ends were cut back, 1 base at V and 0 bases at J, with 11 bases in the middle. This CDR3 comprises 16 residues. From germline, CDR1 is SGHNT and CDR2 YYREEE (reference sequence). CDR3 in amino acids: CASSLMGGRSYNEQFF. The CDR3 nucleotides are TGTGCCAGCAGCTTGATGGGAGGACGCTCCTACAATGAGCAGTTCTTC.

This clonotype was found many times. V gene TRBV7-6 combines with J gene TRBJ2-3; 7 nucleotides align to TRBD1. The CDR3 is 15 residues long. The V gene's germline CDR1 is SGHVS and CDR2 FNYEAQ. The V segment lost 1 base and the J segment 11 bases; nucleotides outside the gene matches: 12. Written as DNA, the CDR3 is TGTGCCAGCAGCTTAGGGGACGGGACAGACTTTAGGCAGTATTTT. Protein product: CASSLGDGTDFRQYF.

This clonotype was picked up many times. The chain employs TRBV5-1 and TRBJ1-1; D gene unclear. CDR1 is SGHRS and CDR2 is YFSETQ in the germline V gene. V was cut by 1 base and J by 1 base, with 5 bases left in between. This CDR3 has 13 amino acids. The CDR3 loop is CASSLLPNTEAFF. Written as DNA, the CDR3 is TGCGCCAGCAGCTTGTTACCGAACACTGAAGCTTTCTTT.

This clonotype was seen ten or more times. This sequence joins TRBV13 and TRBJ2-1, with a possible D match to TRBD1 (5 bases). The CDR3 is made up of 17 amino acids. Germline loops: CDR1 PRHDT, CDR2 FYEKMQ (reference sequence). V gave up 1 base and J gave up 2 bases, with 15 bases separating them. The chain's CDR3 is CASSLEGPQGPYNEQFF. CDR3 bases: TGTGCCAGCAGCTTAGAAGGGCCCCAGGGCCCCTACAATGAGCAGTTCTTC.

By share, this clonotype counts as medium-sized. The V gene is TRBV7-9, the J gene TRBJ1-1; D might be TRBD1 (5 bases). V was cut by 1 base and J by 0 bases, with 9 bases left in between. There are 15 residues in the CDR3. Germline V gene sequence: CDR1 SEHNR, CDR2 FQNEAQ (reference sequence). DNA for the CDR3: TGTGCCAGCAGCTTAGGGGGCGCTTTGAACACTGAAGCTTTCTTT. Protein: CASSLGGALNTEAFF.

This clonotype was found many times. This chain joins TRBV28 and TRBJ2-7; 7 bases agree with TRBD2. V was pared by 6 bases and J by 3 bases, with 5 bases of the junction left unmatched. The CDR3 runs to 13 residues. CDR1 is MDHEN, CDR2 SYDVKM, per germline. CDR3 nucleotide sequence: TGTGCCAGCAGCCTCGGACTAGTCTACGAGCAGTACTTC. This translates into CASSLGLVYEQYF.

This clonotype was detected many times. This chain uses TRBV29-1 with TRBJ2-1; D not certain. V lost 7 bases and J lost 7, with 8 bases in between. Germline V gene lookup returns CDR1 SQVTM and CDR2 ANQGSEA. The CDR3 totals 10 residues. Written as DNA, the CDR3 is TGCAGCGGAGCCGTAAATGAGCAGTTCTTC. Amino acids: CSGAVNEQFF.

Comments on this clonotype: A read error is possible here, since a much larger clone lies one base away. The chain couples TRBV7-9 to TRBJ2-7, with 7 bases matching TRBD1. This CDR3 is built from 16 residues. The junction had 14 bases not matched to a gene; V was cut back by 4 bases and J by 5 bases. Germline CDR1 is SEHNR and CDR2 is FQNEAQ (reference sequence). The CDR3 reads CASSSQKGQVANEQYF. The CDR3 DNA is TGTGCCAGCAGCTCTCAAAAAGGACAGGTTGCCAACGAGCAGTACTTC. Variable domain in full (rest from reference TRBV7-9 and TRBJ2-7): DTGVSQNPRHKITKRGQNVTFRCDPISEHNRLYWYRQTLGQGPEFLTYFQNEAQLEKSRLLSDRFSAERPKGSFSTLEIQRTEQGDSAMYLCASSSQKGQVANEQYFGPGTRLTVT.

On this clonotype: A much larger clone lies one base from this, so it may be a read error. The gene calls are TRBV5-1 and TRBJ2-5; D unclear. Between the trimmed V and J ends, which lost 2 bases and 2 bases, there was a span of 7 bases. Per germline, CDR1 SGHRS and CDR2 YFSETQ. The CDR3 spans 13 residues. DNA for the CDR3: TGCGCCAGCAGCTTCCCGGAGCAAGAGACCCAGTACTTC. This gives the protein CASSFPEQETQYF.

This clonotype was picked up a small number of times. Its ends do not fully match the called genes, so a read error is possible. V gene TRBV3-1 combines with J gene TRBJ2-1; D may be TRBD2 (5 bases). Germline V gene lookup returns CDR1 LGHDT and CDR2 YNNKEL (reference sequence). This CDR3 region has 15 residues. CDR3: CATSLTPGGYNEQFF. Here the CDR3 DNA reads TGTGCCACCAGCCTGACCCCTGGAGGATACAATGAGCAGTTCTTC.

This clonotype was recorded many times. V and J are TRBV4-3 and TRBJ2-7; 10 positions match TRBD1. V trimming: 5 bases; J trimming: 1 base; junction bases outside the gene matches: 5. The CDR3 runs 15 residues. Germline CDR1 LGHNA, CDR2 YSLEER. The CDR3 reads CASSYGDRGSYEQYF. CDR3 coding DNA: TGCGCCAGCAGCTACGGGGACAGGGGATCCTACGAGCAGTACTTC.

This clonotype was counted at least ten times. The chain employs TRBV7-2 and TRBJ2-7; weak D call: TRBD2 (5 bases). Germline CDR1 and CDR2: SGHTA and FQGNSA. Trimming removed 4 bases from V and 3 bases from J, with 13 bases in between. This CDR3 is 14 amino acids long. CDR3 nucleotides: TGTGCCAGCAGCTCCCAAGCCCGGGGCTACGAGCAGTACTTC. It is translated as CASSSQARGYEQYF.

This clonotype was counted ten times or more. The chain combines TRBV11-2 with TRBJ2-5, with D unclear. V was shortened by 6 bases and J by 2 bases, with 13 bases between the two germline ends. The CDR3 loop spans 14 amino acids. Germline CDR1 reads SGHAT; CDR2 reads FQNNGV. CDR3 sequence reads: CASSSGWGQETQYF. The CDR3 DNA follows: TGTGCCAGCAGTTCTGGGTGGGGTCAAGAGACCCAGTACTTC.

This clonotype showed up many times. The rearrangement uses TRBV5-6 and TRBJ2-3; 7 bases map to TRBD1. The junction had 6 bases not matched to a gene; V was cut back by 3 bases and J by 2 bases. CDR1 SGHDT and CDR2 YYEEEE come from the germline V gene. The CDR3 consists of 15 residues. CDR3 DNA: TGTGCCAGCAGCTCAGACAGGGACAACACAGATACGCAGTATTTT. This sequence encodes CASSSDRDNTDTQYF.

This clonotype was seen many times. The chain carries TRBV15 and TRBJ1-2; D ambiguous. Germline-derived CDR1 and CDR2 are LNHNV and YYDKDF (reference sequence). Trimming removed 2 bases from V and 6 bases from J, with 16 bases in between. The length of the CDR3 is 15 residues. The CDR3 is CATSRSPRIDNGYTF. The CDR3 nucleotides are TGTGCCACCAGCAGATCCCCGCGGATCGACAATGGCTACACCTTC.

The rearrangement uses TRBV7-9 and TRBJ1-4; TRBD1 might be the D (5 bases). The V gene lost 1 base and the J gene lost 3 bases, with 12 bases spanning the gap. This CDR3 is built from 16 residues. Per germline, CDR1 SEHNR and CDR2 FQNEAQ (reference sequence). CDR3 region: CASSLVSGAPNEKLFF. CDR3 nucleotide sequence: TGTGCCAGCAGCTTAGTTTCTGGGGCGCCTAATGAAAAACTGTTTTTT.

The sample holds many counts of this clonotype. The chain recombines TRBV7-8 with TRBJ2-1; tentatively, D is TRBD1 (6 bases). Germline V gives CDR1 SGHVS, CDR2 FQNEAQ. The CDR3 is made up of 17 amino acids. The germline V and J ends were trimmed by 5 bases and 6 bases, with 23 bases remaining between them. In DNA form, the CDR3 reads TGTGCCAGCAGCCGAGCCGGGACACACGACGGCCCCAATGAGCAGTTCTTC. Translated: CASSRAGTHDGPNEQFF.

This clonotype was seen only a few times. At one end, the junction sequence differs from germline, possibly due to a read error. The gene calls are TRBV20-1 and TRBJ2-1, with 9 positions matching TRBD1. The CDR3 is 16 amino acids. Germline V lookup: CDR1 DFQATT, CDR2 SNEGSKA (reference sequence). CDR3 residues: CCASPSRDRVRNEQFF. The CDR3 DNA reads TGCTGTGCTAGCCCGTCGCGGGACAGGGTAAGGAATGAGCAGTTCTTC.

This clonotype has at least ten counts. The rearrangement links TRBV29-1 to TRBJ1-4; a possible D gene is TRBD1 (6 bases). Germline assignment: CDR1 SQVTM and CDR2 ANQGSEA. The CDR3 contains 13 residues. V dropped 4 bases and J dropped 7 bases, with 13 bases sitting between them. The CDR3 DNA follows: TGCAGCGTTGCGGGGGCGCGCTTTGAAAAACTGTTTTTT. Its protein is CSVAGARFEKLFF. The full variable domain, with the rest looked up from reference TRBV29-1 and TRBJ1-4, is SAVISQKPSRDICQRGTSLTIQCQVDSQVTMMFWYRQQPGQSLTLIATANQGSEATYESGFVIDKFPISRPNLTFSTLTVSNMSPEDSSIYLCSVAGARFEKLFFGSGTQLSVL.

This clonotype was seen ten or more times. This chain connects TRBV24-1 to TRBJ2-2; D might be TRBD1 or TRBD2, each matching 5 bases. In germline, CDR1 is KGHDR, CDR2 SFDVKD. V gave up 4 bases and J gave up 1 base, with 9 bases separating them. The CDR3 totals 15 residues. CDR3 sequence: CATSDGTVNTGELFF. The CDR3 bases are TGTGCCACCAGTGACGGGACGGTGAACACCGGGGAGCTGTTTTTT.

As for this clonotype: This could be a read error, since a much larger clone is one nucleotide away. The CDR3 DNA sequence: TGTGCCAGCAGCCCCTTTGGGACGGACAACACCGGGGAGCTGTTTTTT. It codes for CASSPFGTDNTGELFF. This chain links TRBV7-3 with TRBJ2-2, with D perhaps matching TRBD1 or TRBD2 (5 bases each). V lost 5 bases, J lost 2 bases, and 15 bases lay in between. Germline CDR1 SGHTA, CDR2 FQGTGA. This CDR3 contains 16 residues.

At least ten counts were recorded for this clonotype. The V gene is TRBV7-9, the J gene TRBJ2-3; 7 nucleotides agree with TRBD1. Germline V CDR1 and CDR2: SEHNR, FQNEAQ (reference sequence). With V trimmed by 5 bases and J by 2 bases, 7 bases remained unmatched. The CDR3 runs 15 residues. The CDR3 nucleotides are TGTGCCAGCAGCAGTACCGGGACAGTCACAGATACGCAGTATTTT. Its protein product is CASSSTGTVTDTQYF.